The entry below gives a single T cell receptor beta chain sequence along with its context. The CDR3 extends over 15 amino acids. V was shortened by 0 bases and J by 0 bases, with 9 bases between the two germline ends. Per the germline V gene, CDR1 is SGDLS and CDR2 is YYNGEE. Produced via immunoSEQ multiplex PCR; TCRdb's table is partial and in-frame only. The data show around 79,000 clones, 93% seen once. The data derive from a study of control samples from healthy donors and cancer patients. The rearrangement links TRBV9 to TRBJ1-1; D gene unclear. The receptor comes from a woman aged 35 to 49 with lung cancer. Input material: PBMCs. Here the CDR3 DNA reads TGTGCCAGCAGCGTAGACCCTACTATGAACACTGAAGCTTTCTTT. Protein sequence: CASSVDPTMNTEAFF.